The clone carrying this T cell receptor (beta chain) has more than one count but fewer than ten. The record originates from a study of shared T cell receptors in the human thymus. Profiling relied on immunoSEQ multiplex PCR, and the TCRdb table lists in-frame clones only, not all of them. The data contain almost 550,000 clones, about four fifths of them singletons. V lost 0 bases, J lost 3 bases, and 15 bases lay in between. The CDR3 covers 17 residues. CDR1 is SGDLS, CDR2 YYNGEE, per germline. This same sample was also part of a study on human thymus T cells. In that study: Finnish infants who were healthy and having corrective surgery for congenital heart defects made up the donors. The source of the thymus tissue was resections taken during corrective heart surgery. In unrelated individuals, thymic repertoires overlapped highly, according to related research.

This chain links TRBV9 with TRBJ2-2; tentative D call: TRBD1 (6 bases). The clonotype originates from a boy in the first two years of life with a congenital heart defect. Sequences were obtained from thymocytes. CDR3 bases: TGTGCCAGCAGCGTAGTGGCAGGGGACATCTACACCGGGGAGCTGTTTTTT. Translating gives CASSVVAGDIYTGELFF. The full variable domain, rest sourced from reference TRBV9 and TRBJ2-2, is DSGVTQTPKHLITATGQRVTLRCSPRSGDLSVYWYQQSLDQGLQFLIQYYNGEERAKGNILERFSAQQFPDLHSELNLSSLELGDSALYFCASSVVAGDIYTGELFFGEGSRLTVL.